Shown below are 32 T cell receptor beta chains from a single sample sequenced in a study of T cell changes during pregnancy in multiple sclerosis. The protocol was immunoSEQ multiplex PCR, while the TCRdb copy is restricted to in-frame clones and leaves out a portion. The data show fewer than 65,000 clones, about 91% seen once. The sample here was CD4+ T cells from peripheral blood mononuclear cells, taken in the first trimester of pregnancy. Source of these receptors: a female donor with multiple sclerosis, enrolled in a pregnancy study.

This chain uses TRBV5-1 with TRBJ2-7, with D possibly being TRBD1 (6 bases). CDR3 size: 12 residues. Deletions cut 0 bases from V and 9 bases from J, with 10 bases between. CDR1 is SGHRS, CDR2 YFSETQ, per germline. The CDR3: CASSLVAGVQYF. DNA of the CDR3: TGCGCCAGCAGCTTGGTCGCAGGGGTGCAGTACTTC.

This sequence joins TRBV11-2 and TRBJ2-1; 8 positions agree with TRBD2. The CDR3 sequence is 15 residues long. Unmatched junction bases numbered 4, after V lost 1 base and J lost 5 bases. Germline V gene sequence: CDR1 SGHAT, CDR2 FQNNGV. The CDR3 DNA is TGTGCCAGCAGCTTAGGCGGGGGGCGCGACAATGAGCAGTTCTTC. This translates into CASSLGGGRDNEQFF.

V usage is TRBV10-2 and J usage is TRBJ1-3; D may be TRBD1 (6 bases). The CDR3 contains 15 residues. With 6 bases removed from V and 2 bases from J, the gap between germline ends came to 14 bases. Per the germline V gene, CDR1 is WSHSY and CDR2 is SAAADI. The CDR3 DNA is TGCGCCAGCAGCAGGCAGGGGAATGCTGGAAACACCATATATTTT. Translating it yields CASSRQGNAGNTIYF.

The chain uses TRBV15 and TRBJ2-6, with 7 bases matching TRBD1. The length of the CDR3 is 14 residues. The germline CDR1 and CDR2 sequences are LNHNV and YYDKDF (reference sequence). The V segment lost 8 bases and the J segment 4 bases; nucleotides outside the gene matches: 5. The CDR3 sequence is CATAEGAGANVLTF. The CDR3 bases are TGTGCCACCGCAGAGGGGGCCGGGGCCAACGTCCTGACTTTC.

This sequence joins TRBV15 and TRBJ1-4; 9 positions match TRBD1. The germline V gene encodes CDR1 LNHNV and CDR2 YYDKDF (reference sequence). This CDR3 is built from 15 residues. V dropped 5 bases and J dropped 8; count of bases not matched to a gene: 9. The CDR3 is CATSRRTGVGEKLFF. In nucleotides, the CDR3 is TGTGCCACCAGCCGAAGGACAGGGGTGGGAGAAAAACTGTTTTTT. Variable domain in full (rest from reference TRBV15 and TRBJ1-4): DAMVIQNPRYQVTQFGKPVTLSCSQTLNHNVMYWYQQKSSQAPKLLFHYYDKDFNNEADTPDNFQSRRPNTSFCFLDIRSPGLGDTAMYLCATSRRTGVGEKLFFGSGTQLSVL.

The rearrangement links TRBV11-3 to TRBJ2-2; possibly TRBD2 for D (5 bases). The CDR3 consists of 16 residues. Germline loops: CDR1 SGHNT, CDR2 YENEEA. Trimming removed 5 bases from V and 0 bases from J, with 13 bases in between. In DNA, the CDR3 is TGTGCCAGCAGCGAGGGTCCGTTCGCGAACACCGGGGAGCTGTTTTTT. It is translated as CASSEGPFANTGELFF.

This chain uses TRBV29-1 with TRBJ1-2; 10 bases agree with TRBD1. V lost 7 bases and J lost 5; bases outside the gene matches: 7. Germline CDR1 reads SQVTM; CDR2 reads ANQGSEA. The CDR3 is 13 residues long. CDR3 DNA sequence: TGCAGCGCGTCGACAGGGGGCGCATATGGCTACACCTTC. It translates to CSASTGGAYGYTF. Filled out from reference TRBV29-1 and TRBJ1-2, the complete variable domain reads SAVISQKPSRDICQRGTSLTIQCQVDSQVTMMFWYRQQPGQSLTLIATANQGSEATYESGFVIDKFPISRPNLTFSTLTVSNMSPEDSSIYLCSASTGGAYGYTFGSGTRLTVV.

The chain carries TRBV4-2 and TRBJ2-2; unclear D gene. Germline lookup yields CDR1 LGHNA and CDR2 YNFKEQ. V lost 0 bases, J lost 6 bases, and 5 bases lay in between. The CDR3 spans 13 residues. The CDR3, as DNA: TGTGCCAGCAGCCAAGAGCAGGCCGGGGAGCTGTTTTTT. Translation gives CASSQEQAGELFF.

The genes are TRBV5-1 and TRBJ2-7; perhaps TRBD2 as D (7 bases). The CDR3 is 16 residues long. The V end lost 2 bases, the J end lost 2 bases, and 17 bases lay between the germline ends. Germline lookup yields CDR1 SGHRS and CDR2 YFSETQ. Here the CDR3 reads CASSFGSGGRTYEQYF. In DNA, the CDR3 is TGCGCCAGCAGCTTTGGGTCCGGGGGGCGAACCTACGAGCAGTACTTC.

The CDR3 sequence: CAWSVLGRETQYF. The CDR3 nucleotides read TGTGCCTGGAGTGTACTGGGGCGAGAGACCCAGTACTTC. This chain connects TRBV30 to TRBJ2-5; tentatively, D is TRBD1 (5 bases). The V end lost 0 bases, the J end lost 4 bases, and 9 bases lay between the germline ends. The CDR3 extends over 13 amino acids. Germline assignment: CDR1 GTSNPN and CDR2 SVGIG (reference sequence).

The chain employs TRBV18 and TRBJ2-1; TRBD1 agrees at 8 bases. This CDR3 is 15 amino acids long. V lost 3 bases, J lost 9 bases, and 10 bases stayed unmatched. Germline V gene lookup returns CDR1 KGHSH and CDR2 LQKENI. For the CDR3, the DNA is TGTGCCAGCTCACCTGGGTGGCAGGGGGCCCGTGAGCAGTTCTTC. As protein: CASSPGWQGAREQFF.

V usage is TRBV5-1 and J usage is TRBJ2-7; D perhaps matches TRBD2 (6 bases). Trimming took 4 bases from V and 11 from J, leaving 19 bases between them. The CDR3 is 13 residues long. Per the germline V gene, CDR1 is SGHRS and CDR2 is YFSETQ. CDR3 region: CASSPRVGGSKYF. The CDR3 DNA reads TGCGCCAGCAGCCCCCGAGTTGGAGGGAGCAAGTACTTC.

The chain is built from TRBV21-1 and TRBJ2-7; the table's TRBD2 call for D was not verified on the DNA. TRBV21-1 is a pseudogene locus. There are 14 residues in the CDR3. The CDR3 sequence: CASRAAENSYEQYF. CDR3 in DNA: TGTGCCAGCAGGGCGGCAGAGAACTCCTACGAGCAGTACTTC.

This chain joins TRBV19 and TRBJ2-2, with TRBD2 identical over 7 bases. The CDR3 totals 14 residues. Per the germline V gene, CDR1 is LNHDA and CDR2 is SQIVND (reference sequence). J gave up 3 bases and V 6 bases, and 4 bases lay outside the gene matches. The CDR3 coding sequence is TGTGCCAGTAGAGAGCGGGGTTACACCGGGGAGCTGTTTTTT. Translated, it gives CASRERGYTGELFF.

V usage is TRBV15 and J usage is TRBJ1-6, with 7 bases that match TRBD1. CDR3 size: 15 residues. In germline, CDR1 is LNHNV, CDR2 YYDKDF (reference sequence). Trimming at V came to 7 bases and at J to 8 bases, leaving 11 bases not matched to a gene. CDR3 DNA sequence: TGTGCCACCAAGGGGGCGCGATTAGTGCATTCACCCCTCCACTTT. Translating gives CATKGARLVHSPLHF.

J is TRBJ1-6 and V is TRBV6-6; the D is unclear. V was trimmed by 9 bases and J by 7 bases, leaving 13 bases between them. The CDR3 sequence is 13 residues long. In germline, CDR1 is MNHNY, CDR2 SVGAGI (reference sequence). The CDR3 protein is CASITSLNSPLHF. The CDR3 bases are TGTGCCAGTATAACGAGCCTCAATTCACCCCTCCACTTT.

In this sample, this clone turned up once. V is TRBV4-3 and J is TRBJ2-3; 7 nucleotides line up with TRBD2. This CDR3 has 16 residues. V trimming: 1 base; J trimming: 0 bases; junction bases outside the gene matches: 4. Germline V lookup: CDR1 LGHNA, CDR2 YSLEER. CDR3 residues: CASSQGGGGSTDTQYF. The CDR3 DNA follows: TGCGCCAGCAGCCAAGGCGGGGGAGGGAGCACAGATACGCAGTATTTT.

The CDR3 reads CASSWDFGNSPLHF. CDR3 nucleotides: TGTGCCAGCAGCTGGGACTTTGGCAATTCACCCCTCCACTTT. This chain joins TRBV7-3 and TRBJ1-6; tentatively, D is TRBD1 (5 bases). The CDR3 extends over 14 amino acids. The V and J ends lost 4 bases and 7 bases respectively, with 11 bases between them. The V gene's germline CDR1 is SGHTA and CDR2 FQGTGA.

The V and J genes are TRBV4-2 and TRBJ1-5; a weak D match, TRBD1 (5 bases). Looked up from germline, CDR1 is LGHNA and CDR2 is YNFKEQ. V was trimmed by 4 bases and J by 5 bases, leaving 15 bases between them. This CDR3 contains 15 residues. CDR3 DNA sequence: TGTGCCAGCAGCCGCTCCAGGGAGGTTCATCAGCCCCAGCATTTT. Protein sequence: CASSRSREVHQPQHF.

The genes are TRBV7-9 and TRBJ2-3; TRBD2 agrees at 8 bases. Trimming removed 1 base from V and 3 bases from J; junction bases left unmatched: 6. CDR3 length: 16 amino acids. The germline V gene encodes CDR1 SEHNR and CDR2 FQNEAQ (reference sequence). The CDR3 nucleotides are TGTGCCAGCAGCTTAGGGGCTAGCGGGCGAACAGATACGCAGTATTTT. Its translation is CASSLGASGRTDTQYF.

The V call is TRBV7-8, the J call TRBJ2-1, with a tentative D call TRBD2 (6 bases). V was cut by 5 bases and J by 0 bases, with 14 bases left in between. The CDR3 is 16 amino acids. The germline V gene encodes CDR1 SGHVS and CDR2 FQNEAQ. The CDR3 DNA sequence: TGTGCCAGCAGCCCCCGGCGCGGGGACTCCTACAATGAGCAGTTCTTC. The encoded protein is CASSPRRGDSYNEQFF.

The V and J genes are TRBV7-2 and TRBJ1-2, with TRBD1 matching over 9 bases. The length of the CDR3 is 15 residues. After removal of 5 bases from V and 6 bases from J, the junction contained 10 bases not matched to a gene. CDR1 SGHTA and CDR2 FQGNSA come from the germline V gene. CDR3 nucleotide sequence: TGTGCCAGCAGCGCCCGACAGGGGGGGCAAGATGGCTACACCTTC. Translation: CASSARQGGQDGYTF.

The chain has TRBV7-2 and TRBJ2-6; D unclear. The germline V gene has CDR1 SGHTA and CDR2 FQGNSA. Trimming shortened V by 6 bases and J by 1 base, and 13 bases separated the two germline ends. There are 16 residues in the CDR3. CDR3 nucleotide sequence: TGTGCCAGCAGGCAGGCCCCCGGTTCTGGGGCCAACGTCCTGACTTTC. It is translated as CASRQAPGSGANVLTF.

The chain employs TRBV19 and TRBJ1-2; possibly TRBD1 for D (6 bases). Trimming stripped 3 bases from V and 2 bases from J, with 22 bases between. The CDR3 loop spans 18 amino acids. The V gene's germline CDR1 is LNHDA and CDR2 SQIVND (reference sequence). The CDR3: CASSMYRDIRSFNYGYTF. The CDR3 bases are TGTGCCAGTAGTATGTACCGGGACATACGTTCATTCAACTATGGCTACACCTTC.

The chain links TRBV7-8 to TRBJ1-1; tentatively, D is TRBD1 (6 bases). Germline values: CDR1 SGHVS, CDR2 FQNEAQ. The CDR3 contains 13 residues. V was shortened by 4 bases and J by 4 bases, with 10 bases between the two germline ends. CDR3 bases: TGTGCCAGCAGCTCGATCAGGGGCACTGAAGCTTTCTTT. Residues: CASSSIRGTEAFF.

Points on this clone: The sample carries other DNA sequences with the same CDR3. V gene TRBV5-1 combines with J gene TRBJ1-2, with D perhaps TRBD1 (6 bases). This CDR3 contains 14 residues. Trimming pared 0 bases from V and 5 bases from J, leaving 11 bases between. Germline V gene data show CDR1 as SGHRS and CDR2 as YFSETQ. The CDR3 is CASSLVQGGYGYTF. As DNA, the CDR3 is TGCGCCAGCAGCTTGGTACAGGGCGGTTATGGCTACACCTTC.

This sequence joins TRBV4-1 and TRBJ1-1; maybe TRBD1 (6 bases). Germline V gives CDR1 MGHRA, CDR2 YSYEKL. The V gene lost 6 bases and the J gene lost 11 bases, with 16 bases spanning the gap. This CDR3 spans 12 amino acids. CDR3 nucleotide sequence: TGCGCCAGCAGTACCCAAGGGGGTAGGGCTTTCTTT. This encodes CASSTQGGRAFF.

V and J are TRBV6-5 and TRBJ1-2; possibly TRBD1 for D (5 bases). CDR3 length equals 14 residues. Between the trimmed V and J ends, which lost 6 bases and 4 bases, there was a span of 15 bases. Germline CDR1 reads MNHEY; CDR2 reads SVGAGI. For the CDR3, the DNA is TGTGCCAGCAGAGACCAGGGTATATCCTATGGCTACACCTTC. The encoded protein is CASRDQGISYGYTF.

The V call is TRBV9, the J call TRBJ2-3; TRBD2 aligns across 12 bases. The ends lost 4 bases at V and 5 bases at J; junction bases unmatched: 11. This CDR3 spans 17 amino acids. Germline CDR1 is SGDLS and CDR2 is YYNGEE. CDR3 in amino acids: CASSFHTTSGGLDTQYF. The CDR3 DNA is TGTGCCAGCAGCTTCCACACCACTAGCGGGGGGCTAGATACGCAGTATTTT.

The chain has TRBV6-5 and TRBJ1-1, with D unclear. The V and J ends lost 6 bases and 1 base respectively, with 15 bases between them. Germline V gene lookup returns CDR1 MNHEY and CDR2 SVGAGI. The CDR3 covers 15 residues. This chain's CDR3 is CASSILGRANTEAFF. The CDR3, as DNA: TGTGCCAGCAGCATACTAGGACGAGCGAACACTGAAGCTTTCTTT.

CDR3 amino acids: CASRPGFSSYEQYF. CDR3 nucleotides: TGTGCCAGCAGGCCCGGGTTTAGCTCCTACGAGCAGTACTTC. The chain combines TRBV6-1 with TRBJ2-7, with no clear D. The V and J ends lost 6 bases and 0 bases respectively, with 12 bases between them. The CDR3 runs 14 residues. Germline V gene data show CDR1 as MNHNS and CDR2 as SASEGT.

V and J are TRBV6-5 and TRBJ2-3, with D perhaps TRBD2 (6 bases). This CDR3 comprises 13 residues. V lost 7 bases and J lost 1, with 9 bases in between. CDR1 is MNHEY, CDR2 SVGAGI, per germline. The CDR3 region is CASKWGGTDTQYF. CDR3 nucleotides: TGTGCCAGCAAATGGGGGGGCACAGATACGCAGTATTTT.